The 25 T cell receptor beta chains listed next were all sequenced from one sample in a study of type 1 regulatory T cells. In TCRdb, the reads were re-called with MiXCR into one record per CDR3 protein. The sample holds 88,000 or so distinct CDR3 sequences, 31% seen once. What was sequenced was CD4+ T cells, either the whole sample or a sorted fraction (not recorded which). The receptors derive from a human donor in good health.

This sequence joins TRBV3-1 and TRBJ2-1, with 11 nucleotides matching TRBD2. The CDR3 loop spans 20 amino acids. Germline V gene sequence: CDR1 LGHDT, CDR2 YNNKEL (reference sequence). Unmatched junction bases numbered 13, after V lost 1 base and J lost 2 bases. The CDR3 nucleotides read TGTGCCAGCAGCCAAGCCGCGGGGCTAGCGGGGGGTCGGCCCTACAATGAGCAGTTCTTC. Amino acid sequence: CASSQAAGLAGGRPYNEQFF.

This chain uses TRBV10-3 with TRBJ1-5; D gene ambiguous. The CDR3 totals 14 residues. V was pared by 4 bases and J by 2 bases, with 9 bases between. Germline loops: CDR1 ENHRY, CDR2 SYGVKD. The CDR3 DNA reads TGTGCCATCAGTGCTAGTGGCGGCAATCAGCCCCAGCATTTT. It is translated as CAISASGGNQPQHF.

This clonotype was seen a few times. V usage is TRBV4-2 and J usage is TRBJ1-2; perhaps TRBD1 as D (6 bases). With 1 base removed from V and 6 bases from J, the gap between germline ends came to 15 bases. CDR3 size: 15 residues. CDR1 is LGHNA and CDR2 is YNFKEQ in the germline V gene. CDR3 loop: CASSQVPGVENGYTF. For the CDR3, the DNA is TGTGCCAGCAGCCAAGTGCCAGGGGTTGAAAATGGCTACACCTTC.

CDR3 sequence reads: CASSDDLAEGAETQYF. DNA for the CDR3: TGTGCCAGCAGCGACGATCTAGCGGAGGGGGCAGAGACCCAGTACTTC. The chain has TRBV9 and TRBJ2-5, with D perhaps TRBD1 or TRBD2 (7 bases each). V was pared by 3 bases and J by 4 bases, with 19 bases between. CDR1 SGDLS and CDR2 YYNGEE come from the germline V gene. There are 16 residues in the CDR3.

The rearrangement joins TRBV28 to TRBJ2-4; TRBD2 matches 7 bases. CDR3 length equals 14 residues. Per the germline V gene, CDR1 is MDHEN and CDR2 is SYDVKM. The V and J ends lost 6 bases and 9 bases, in that order; junction bases with no gene match: 11. The CDR3 DNA reads TGTGCCAGCAGCCCCCCCGGGACTATCGTCATTCAGTACTTC. Translation gives CASSPPGTIVIQYF.

J is TRBJ2-7 and V is TRBV7-2; possible D gene TRBD2, 6 bases. V gave up 2 bases and J gave up 4 bases, with 15 bases separating them. In germline, CDR1 is SGHTA, CDR2 FQGNSA. The length of the CDR3 is 15 residues. The CDR3 bases are TGTGCCAGCAGCTTACGGACGGGAGCTACGTACGAGCAGTACTTC. The encoded protein is CASSLRTGATYEQYF.

The chain links TRBV2 to TRBJ2-7, with D possibly being TRBD2 (5 bases). This CDR3 has 12 amino acids. Trimming left V 3 bases short and J 4 bases short, with 7 bases between. CDR1 SNHLY and CDR2 FYNNEI come from the germline V gene. CDR3 residues: CASSEAGYEQYF. CDR3 coding DNA: TGTGCCAGCAGTGAGGCGGGTTACGAGCAGTACTTC.

The chain combines TRBV14 with TRBJ2-1, with 7 bases fitting TRBD2. With V trimmed by 2 bases and J by 0 bases, 7 bases remained unmatched. Germline assignment: CDR1 SGHDN and CDR2 FVKESK. CDR3 length equals 17 residues. The CDR3 protein is CASSQNRGTTSYNEQFF. The CDR3 nucleotides read TGTGCCAGCAGCCAAAATCGGGGGACTACCTCCTACAATGAGCAGTTCTTC.

The CDR3 DNA reads TGTGCCAGCAGCTTTACTAGCGGGAGGCCTGGAGGCACAGATACGCAGTATTTT. This encodes CASSFTSGRPGGTDTQYF. This chain links TRBV11-1 with TRBJ2-3; 12 bases align to TRBD2. The CDR3 sequence is 18 residues long. The V segment lost 3 bases and the J segment 1 base; nucleotides outside the gene matches: 8. Germline V gene lookup returns CDR1 SGHAT and CDR2 FQDESV (reference sequence).

This chain uses TRBV7-2 with TRBJ2-4; possibly TRBD1 for D (6 bases). Germline CDR1 is SGHTA and CDR2 is FQGNSA. Between the trimmed V and J ends, which lost 4 bases and 3 bases, there was a span of 16 bases. This CDR3 contains 16 residues. This chain's CDR3 is CASSSDKGEHKNIQYF. CDR3 bases: TGTGCCAGCAGCTCTGACAAGGGGGAACACAAAAACATTCAGTACTTC.

There are a few counts of this clonotype. The chain is built from TRBV7-3 and TRBJ2-3; 13 nucleotides line up with TRBD2. J was trimmed by 2 bases and V by 5 bases; bases with no gene match: 4. Germline V gene lookup returns CDR1 SGHTA and CDR2 FQGTGA. The CDR3 contains 16 residues. The DNA for the CDR3 is TGTGCCAGCAGCAGGGGACTAGCGGGAAACACAGATACGCAGTATTTT. It yields the protein CASSRGLAGNTDTQYF.

A remark on this clonotype: A much larger clone differs by one base, so this may be a read error. The rearrangement uses TRBV2 and TRBJ2-5, with unresolved D. The CDR3 sequence is 11 residues long. V lost 6 bases to trimming and J lost 1 base, with 3 bases between them. Per the germline V gene, CDR1 is SNHLY and CDR2 is FYNNEI. CDR3 sequence (DNA): TGTGCCAGCAGGCCCCAAGAGACCCAGTACTTC. Its translation is CASRPQETQYF.

This clonotype was seen only a few times. The CDR3 DNA reads as TGTGCCAGCAGCCAAGATTCTGGAGAGAGAAGTTACGAGCAGTACTTC. Its protein product is CASSQDSGERSYEQYF. The chain employs TRBV3-2 and TRBJ2-7. TRBV3-2 is labeled a pseudogene. The CDR3 covers 16 residues.

This chain joins TRBV10-2 and TRBJ2-1; 8 bases agree with TRBD2. V lost 4 bases and J lost 6; bases outside the gene matches: 11. The CDR3 length is 16 residues. Per the germline V gene, CDR1 is WSHSY and CDR2 is SAAADI. Written as DNA, the CDR3 is TGCGCCAGCAGTGTCCCGGCACTAGCGGAAGGCAATGAGCAGTTCTTC. Encoded protein: CASSVPALAEGNEQFF.

The chain uses TRBV7-2 and TRBJ1-1; D is possibly TRBD1 (6 bases). The ends were cut back, 6 bases at V and 7 bases at J, with 12 bases in the middle. Germline CDR1 and CDR2: SGHTA and FQGNSA. The CDR3 runs to 12 residues. The CDR3 region has the DNA TGTGCCAGCAGACAGGGCCGCAATGAAGCTTTCTTT. It is translated as CASRQGRNEAFF.

This clonotype has a count of ten or more. The gene calls are TRBV2 and TRBJ1-2, with D unclear. Trimming removed 10 bases at V and 3 bases at J, with 18 bases between. Germline CDR1 SNHLY, CDR2 FYNNEI. CDR3 length: 14 amino acids. In nucleotides, the CDR3 is TGTGCCACCCAAATGATAGGGAACGACTATGGCTACACCTTC. This encodes CATQMIGNDYGYTF.

The chain employs TRBV7-9 and TRBJ1-2; 7 bases are a match to TRBD1. CDR1 is SEHNR and CDR2 is FQNEAQ in the germline V gene (reference sequence). V gave up 2 bases and J gave up 7 bases; unmatched junction bases: 16. CDR3 length: 17 amino acids. The DNA for the CDR3 is TGTGCCAGCAGCTTATTGTCAGGACAGGAGGGTACTAGTGGCTACACCTTC. It codes for CASSLLSGQEGTSGYTF.

This rearrangement joins TRBV18 to TRBJ1-4, with no clear D. The V and J ends lost 1 base and 3 bases respectively, with 6 bases between them. Germline V gives CDR1 KGHSH, CDR2 LQKENI. The CDR3 contains 14 residues. CDR3 DNA: TGTGCCAGCTCACCACTGGGTTCTAATGAAAAACTGTTTTTT. It codes for CASSPLGSNEKLFF.

This clonotype has only a few counts. Compared with germline, one end of the junction differs, possibly owing to a read error. The genes are TRBV3-1 and TRBJ2-7; D gene uncertain. This CDR3 is built from 12 residues. Germline CDR1 and CDR2: LGHDT and YNNKEL (reference sequence). The CDR3 here is CASSQDTTHPVF. The CDR3 nucleotides are TGTGCCAGCAGCCAAGACACCACCCACCCCGTCTTC.

V is TRBV28 and J is TRBJ2-1; maybe TRBD2 (5 bases). This CDR3 contains 14 residues. Germline CDR1 MDHEN, CDR2 SYDVKM. V dropped 7 bases and J dropped 1 base, with 11 bases sitting between them. CDR3 region: CASTGILSYNEQFF. The CDR3 DNA sequence: TGTGCCAGCACCGGGATCCTATCCTACAATGAGCAGTTCTTC.

This sequence joins TRBV20-1 and TRBJ2-5, with 9 bases identical to TRBD2. Germline loops: CDR1 DFQATT, CDR2 SNEGSKA (reference sequence). Unmatched junction bases numbered 7, after V lost 6 bases and J lost 5 bases. CDR3 size: 13 residues. The DNA for the CDR3 is TGCAGTGCAATAGCGGGAGTAAGGGAGACCCAGTACTTC. It encodes CSAIAGVRETQYF.

The sample holds a few counts of this clonotype. This sequence joins TRBV7-2 and TRBJ2-1, with 10 bases fitting TRBD2. CDR1 and CDR2 (germline): SGHTA, FQGNSA. The length of the CDR3 is 17 residues. The trim removed 1 base at V and 0 bases at J, leaving 3 bases unmatched. The CDR3 DNA follows: TGTGCCAGCAGCTTAGGGCCTAGCGGGAGCTCCTACAATGAGCAGTTCTTC. Translating it yields CASSLGPSGSSYNEQFF.

V gene TRBV6-2 or TRBV6-3 combines with J gene TRBJ2-7, with 9 bases fitting TRBD1. Losses at the gene ends were 9 bases for V and 5 bases for J; bases not matched to a gene: 8. Germline V gives CDR1 MNHEY, CDR2 SVGEGT. The CDR3 spans 13 residues. CDR3 sequence (DNA): TGTGCCAGTTGCCGGGACAGGGTCGACGAGCAGTACTTC. This codes for CASCRDRVDEQYF.

This clonotype was observed a handful of times. The chain has TRBV7-2 and TRBJ2-7; 8 bases agree with TRBD1. The V gene's germline CDR1 is SGHTA and CDR2 FQGNSA. The CDR3 covers 14 residues. V lost 3 bases and J lost 4; bases outside the gene matches: 5. CDR3 protein: CASSFQGASYEQYF. CDR3 in DNA: TGTGCCAGCAGCTTCCAGGGGGCGTCTTACGAGCAGTACTTC.

V gene TRBV20-1 combines with J gene TRBJ2-3, with a weak D call TRBD1 (5 bases). The germline V gene encodes CDR1 DFQATT and CDR2 SNEGSKA (reference sequence). The CDR3 is made up of 15 amino acids. V lost 7 bases to trimming and J lost 3 bases, with 20 bases between them. CDR3 sequence reads: CSVTDLRGLTDTQYF. The DNA of the CDR3 is TGCAGTGTCACCGACCTAAGGGGTCTAACAGATACGCAGTATTTT.